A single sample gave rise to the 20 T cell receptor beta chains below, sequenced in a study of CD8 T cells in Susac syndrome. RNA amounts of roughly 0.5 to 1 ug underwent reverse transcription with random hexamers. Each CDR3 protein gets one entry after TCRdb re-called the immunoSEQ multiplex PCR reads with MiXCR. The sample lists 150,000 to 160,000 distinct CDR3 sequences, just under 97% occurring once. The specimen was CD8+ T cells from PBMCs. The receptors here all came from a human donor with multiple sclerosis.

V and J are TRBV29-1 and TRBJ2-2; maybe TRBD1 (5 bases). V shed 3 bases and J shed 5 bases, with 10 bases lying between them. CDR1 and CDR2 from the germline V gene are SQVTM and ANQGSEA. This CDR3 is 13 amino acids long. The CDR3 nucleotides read TGCAGCGTTGAGGCAGGGTATACCGGGGAGCTGTTTTTT. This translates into CSVEAGYTGELFF.

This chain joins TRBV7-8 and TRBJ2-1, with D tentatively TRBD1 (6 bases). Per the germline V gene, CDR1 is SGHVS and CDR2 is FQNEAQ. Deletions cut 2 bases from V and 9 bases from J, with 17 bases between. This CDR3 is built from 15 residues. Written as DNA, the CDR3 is TGTGCCAGCAGCTTAATCGGGCAGGGGTTGGGTGAGCAGTTCTTC. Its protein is CASSLIGQGLGEQFF.

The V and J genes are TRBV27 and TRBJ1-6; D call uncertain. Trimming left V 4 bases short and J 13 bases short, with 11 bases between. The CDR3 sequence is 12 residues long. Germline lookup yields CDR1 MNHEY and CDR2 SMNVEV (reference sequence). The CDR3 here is CASSSTTGPLHF. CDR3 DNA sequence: TGTGCCAGCAGTTCGACAACTGGGCCCCTCCACTTT.

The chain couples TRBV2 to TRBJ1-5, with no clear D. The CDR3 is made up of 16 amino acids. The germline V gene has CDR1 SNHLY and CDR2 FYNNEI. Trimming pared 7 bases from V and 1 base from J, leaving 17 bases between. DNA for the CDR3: TGTGCCAGCAAATGGTATGAGGGCGGAAGCAATCAGCCCCAGCATTTT. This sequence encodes CASKWYEGGSNQPQHF.

CDR3 protein: CSAESMSFDGYTF. CDR3 coding DNA: TGCAGTGCTGAAAGCATGAGTTTCGATGGCTACACCTTC. This sequence joins TRBV20-1 and TRBJ1-2; D unresolved. The CDR3 has 13 residues. The germline CDR1 and CDR2 sequences are DFQATT and SNEGSKA (reference sequence). V lost 5 bases to trimming and J lost 6 bases, with 16 bases between them.

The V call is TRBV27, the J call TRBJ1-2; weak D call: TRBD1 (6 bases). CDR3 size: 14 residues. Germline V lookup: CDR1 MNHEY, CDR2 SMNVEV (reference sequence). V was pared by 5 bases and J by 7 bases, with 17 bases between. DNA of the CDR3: TGTGCCAGCAGTCCAACCGGGACAATTAGTGGCTACACCTTC. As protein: CASSPTGTISGYTF.

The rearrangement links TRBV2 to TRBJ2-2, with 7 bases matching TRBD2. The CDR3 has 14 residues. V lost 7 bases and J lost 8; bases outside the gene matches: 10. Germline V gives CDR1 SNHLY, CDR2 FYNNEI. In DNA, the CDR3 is TGTGCCAGCACCCAATGGACTAGTCAGGGGGAGCTGTTTTTT. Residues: CASTQWTSQGELFF.

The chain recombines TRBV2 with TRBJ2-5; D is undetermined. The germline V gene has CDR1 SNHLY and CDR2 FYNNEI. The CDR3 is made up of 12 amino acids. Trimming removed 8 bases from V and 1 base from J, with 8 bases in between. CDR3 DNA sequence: TGTGCCAGCCAACGCAGCCAAGAGACCCAGTACTTC. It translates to CASQRSQETQYF.

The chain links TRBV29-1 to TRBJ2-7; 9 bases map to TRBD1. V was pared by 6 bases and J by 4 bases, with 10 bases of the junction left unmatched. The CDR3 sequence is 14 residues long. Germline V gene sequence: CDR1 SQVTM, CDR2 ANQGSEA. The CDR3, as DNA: TGCAGCGTCGCCGTGGGGACAGGGACTTACGAGCAGTACGTC. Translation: CSVAVGTGTYEQYV.

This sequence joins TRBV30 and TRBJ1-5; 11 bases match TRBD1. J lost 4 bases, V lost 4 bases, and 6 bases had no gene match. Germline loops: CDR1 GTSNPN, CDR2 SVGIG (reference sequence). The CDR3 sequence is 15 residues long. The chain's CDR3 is CAWTSGTGGNQPQHF. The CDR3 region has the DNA TGTGCCTGGACCTCCGGGACAGGGGGTAATCAGCCCCAGCATTTT.

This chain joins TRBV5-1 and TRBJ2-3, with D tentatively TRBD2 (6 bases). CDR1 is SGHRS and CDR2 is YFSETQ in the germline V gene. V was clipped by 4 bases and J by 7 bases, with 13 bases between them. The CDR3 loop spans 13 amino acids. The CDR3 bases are TGCGCCAGCAGCGGGACTTCCGAAAATACGCAGTATTTT. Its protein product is CASSGTSENTQYF.

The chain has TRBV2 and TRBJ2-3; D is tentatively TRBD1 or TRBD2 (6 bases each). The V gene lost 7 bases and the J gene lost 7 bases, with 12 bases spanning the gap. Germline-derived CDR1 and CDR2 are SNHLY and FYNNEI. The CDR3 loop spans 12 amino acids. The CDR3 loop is CASKPGANTQYF. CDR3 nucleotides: TGTGCCAGCAAGCCGGGGGCTAATACGCAGTATTTT.

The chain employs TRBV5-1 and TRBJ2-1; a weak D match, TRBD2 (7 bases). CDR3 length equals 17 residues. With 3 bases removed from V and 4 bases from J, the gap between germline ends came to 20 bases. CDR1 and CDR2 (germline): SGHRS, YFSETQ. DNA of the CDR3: TGCGCCAGCAGCTCACCGGGGGGAGGGACAACTTACAATGAGCAGTTCTTC. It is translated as CASSSPGGGTTYNEQFF. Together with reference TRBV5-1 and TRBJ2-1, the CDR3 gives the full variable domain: KAGVTQTPRYLIKTRGQQVTLSCSPISGHRSVSWYQQTPGQGLQFLFEYFSETQRNKGNFPGRFSGRQFSNSRSEMNVSTLELGDSALYLCASSSPGGGTTYNEQFFGPGTRLTVL.

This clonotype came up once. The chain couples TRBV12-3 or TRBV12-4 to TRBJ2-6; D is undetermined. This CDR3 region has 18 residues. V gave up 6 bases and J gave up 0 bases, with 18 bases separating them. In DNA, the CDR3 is TGTGCCAGCAGGTCCGGGTCTCCACCCCACTCTGGGGCCAACGTCCTGACTTTC. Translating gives CASRSGSPPHSGANVLTF.

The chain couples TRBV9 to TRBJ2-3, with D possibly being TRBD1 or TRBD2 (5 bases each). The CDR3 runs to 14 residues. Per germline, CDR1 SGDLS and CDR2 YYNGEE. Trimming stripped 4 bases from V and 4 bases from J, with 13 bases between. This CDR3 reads CASSPRGLADTQYF. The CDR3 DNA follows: TGTGCCAGCAGCCCCCGGGGCCTTGCAGATACGCAGTATTTT.

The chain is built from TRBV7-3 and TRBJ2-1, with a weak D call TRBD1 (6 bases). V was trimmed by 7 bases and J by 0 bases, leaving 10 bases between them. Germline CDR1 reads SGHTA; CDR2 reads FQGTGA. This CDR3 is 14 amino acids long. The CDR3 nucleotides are TGTGCCAGCAATAAGGACAGCTCCTACAATGAGCAGTTCTTC. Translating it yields CASNKDSSYNEQFF.

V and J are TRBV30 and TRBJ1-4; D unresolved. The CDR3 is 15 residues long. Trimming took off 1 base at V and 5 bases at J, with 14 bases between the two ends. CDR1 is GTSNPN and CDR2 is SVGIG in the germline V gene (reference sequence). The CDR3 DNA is TGTGCCTGGAGTGCGAACTTCGGCACGAATGAAAAACTGTTTTTT. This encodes CAWSANFGTNEKLFF.

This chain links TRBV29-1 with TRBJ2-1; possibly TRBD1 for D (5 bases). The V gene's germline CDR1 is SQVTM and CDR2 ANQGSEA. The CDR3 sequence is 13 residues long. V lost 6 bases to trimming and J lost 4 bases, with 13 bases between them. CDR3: CSVRKGSYNEQFF. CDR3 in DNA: TGCAGCGTCCGTAAGGGGTCGTACAATGAGCAGTTCTTC.

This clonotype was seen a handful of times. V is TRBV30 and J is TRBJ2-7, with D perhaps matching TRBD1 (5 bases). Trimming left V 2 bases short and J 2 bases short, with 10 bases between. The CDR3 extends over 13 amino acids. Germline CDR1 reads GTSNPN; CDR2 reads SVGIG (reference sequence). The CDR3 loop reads CAWSIGAAYEQYV. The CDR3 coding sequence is TGTGCCTGGAGTATAGGGGCAGCCTACGAGCAGTACGTC.

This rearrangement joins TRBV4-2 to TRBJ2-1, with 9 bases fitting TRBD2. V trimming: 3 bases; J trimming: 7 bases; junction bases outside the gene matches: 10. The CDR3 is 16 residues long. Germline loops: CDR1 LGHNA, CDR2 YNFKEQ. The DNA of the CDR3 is TGTGCCAGCAGCCACGAGGGCGCGGGGGGGCGGAATGAGCAGTTCTTC. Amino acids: CASSHEGAGGRNEQFF.